This T cell receptor (beta chain) was found in a study of CD8 T cells in ankylosing spondylitis. The CDR3 loop spans 12 amino acids. Trimming cost V 1 base and J 9 bases, with 12 bases left between them. From germline, CDR1 is DFQATT and CDR2 SNEGSKA (reference sequence). TCRdb redid the calling of the 5' RACE reads with MiXCR, one entry per CDR3 protein. In the table there are approximately 440,000 distinct CDR3 sequences, roughly 18% of which are singletons. Notes on the study in general: Seemingly distinctive of ankylosing spondylitis blood was a TCR beta motif formed by eight highly homologous variants.

There are a few counts of this clonotype. Its target is not known. Sample: blood, either unsorted or a sorted T cell fraction (not recorded which). The origin of this receptor is a male donor with ankylosing spondylitis. The chain is built from TRBV20-1 and TRBJ1-2; D may be TRBD1 (6 bases). This chain's CDR3 is CSARGQAPSYTF. Written as DNA, the CDR3 is TGCAGTGCTAGAGGACAGGCCCCTAGCTACACCTTC.